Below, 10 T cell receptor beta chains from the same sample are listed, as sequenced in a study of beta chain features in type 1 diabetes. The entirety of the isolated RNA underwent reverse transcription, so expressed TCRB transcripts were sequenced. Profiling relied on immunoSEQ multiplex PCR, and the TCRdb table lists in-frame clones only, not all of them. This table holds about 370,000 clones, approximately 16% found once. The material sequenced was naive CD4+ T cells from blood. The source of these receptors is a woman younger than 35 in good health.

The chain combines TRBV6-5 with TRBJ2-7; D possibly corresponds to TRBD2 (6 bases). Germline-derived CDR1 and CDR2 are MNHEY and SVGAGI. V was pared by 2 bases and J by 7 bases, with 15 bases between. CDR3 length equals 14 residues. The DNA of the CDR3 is TGTGCCAGCAGTTACGCCCATTCTAGCGCGGAGCAGTACTTC. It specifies CASSYAHSSAEQYF.

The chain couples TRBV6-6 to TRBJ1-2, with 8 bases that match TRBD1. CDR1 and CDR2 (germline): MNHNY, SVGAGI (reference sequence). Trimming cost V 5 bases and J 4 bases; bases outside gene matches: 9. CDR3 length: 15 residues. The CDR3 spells CASSQVGQGAYGYTF. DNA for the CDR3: TGTGCCAGCAGTCAAGTTGGACAGGGTGCCTATGGCTACACCTTC.

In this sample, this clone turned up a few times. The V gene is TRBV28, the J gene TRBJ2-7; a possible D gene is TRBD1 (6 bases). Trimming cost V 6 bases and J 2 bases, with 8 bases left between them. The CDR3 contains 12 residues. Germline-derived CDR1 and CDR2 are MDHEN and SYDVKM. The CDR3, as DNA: TGTGCCAGCAGGCAGGGGACCTACGAGCAGTACTTC. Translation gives CASRQGTYEQYF. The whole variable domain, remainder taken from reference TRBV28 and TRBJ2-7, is DVKVTQSSRYLVKRTGEKVFLECVQDMDHENMFWYRQDPGLGLRLIYFSYDVKMKEKGDIPEGYSVSREKKERFSLILESASTNQTSMYLCASRQGTYEQYFGPGTRLTVT.

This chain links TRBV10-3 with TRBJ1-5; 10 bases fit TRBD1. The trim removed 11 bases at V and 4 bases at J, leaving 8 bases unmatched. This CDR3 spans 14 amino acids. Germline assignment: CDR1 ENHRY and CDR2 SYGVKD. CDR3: CASRGTGANQPQHF. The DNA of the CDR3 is TGTGCCTCGCGGGGGACAGGGGCGAATCAGCCCCAGCATTTT.

Written as DNA, the CDR3 is TGTGCCAGTGCTCAGGGGGGCCCCCACTCCTACGAGCAGTACTTC. This translates into CASAQGGPHSYEQYF. The J gene is TRBJ2-7, the V gene TRBV7-9; TRBD1 might be the D (7 bases). The V and J ends lost 9 bases and 0 bases respectively, with 18 bases between them. The length of the CDR3 is 15 residues. Germline CDR1 reads SEHNR; CDR2 reads FQNEAQ (reference sequence).

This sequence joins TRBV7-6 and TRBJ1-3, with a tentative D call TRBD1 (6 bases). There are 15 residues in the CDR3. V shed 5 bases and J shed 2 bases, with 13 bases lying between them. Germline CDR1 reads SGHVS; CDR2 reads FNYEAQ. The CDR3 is CASSPTQGPGNTIYF. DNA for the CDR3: TGTGCCAGCAGCCCCACACAGGGACCTGGAAACACCATATATTTT.

CDR3 nucleotide sequence: TGTGCCAGCAGCCGAGGAGGGGTTAACTATGGCTACACCTTC. Translation gives CASSRGGVNYGYTF. This sequence joins TRBV7-2 and TRBJ1-2, with D perhaps TRBD1 (5 bases). V lost 5 bases, J lost 1 base, and 11 bases lay in between. CDR1 and CDR2 (germline): SGHTA, FQGNSA. The CDR3 extends over 14 amino acids.

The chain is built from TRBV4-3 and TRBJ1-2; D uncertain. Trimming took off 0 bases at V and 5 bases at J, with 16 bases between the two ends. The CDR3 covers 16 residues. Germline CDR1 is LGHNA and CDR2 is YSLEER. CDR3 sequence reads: CASSQDLVKTLYGYTF. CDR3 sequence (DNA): TGCGCCAGCAGCCAAGATCTGGTCAAAACACTATATGGCTACACCTTC.

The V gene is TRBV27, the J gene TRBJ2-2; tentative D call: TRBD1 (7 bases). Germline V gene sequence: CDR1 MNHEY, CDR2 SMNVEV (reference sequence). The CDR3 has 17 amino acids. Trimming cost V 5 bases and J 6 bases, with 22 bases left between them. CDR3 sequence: CASSSRGGTDQAGELFF. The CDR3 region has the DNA TGTGCCAGCAGTAGTAGAGGCGGGACAGACCAAGCCGGGGAGCTGTTTTTT.

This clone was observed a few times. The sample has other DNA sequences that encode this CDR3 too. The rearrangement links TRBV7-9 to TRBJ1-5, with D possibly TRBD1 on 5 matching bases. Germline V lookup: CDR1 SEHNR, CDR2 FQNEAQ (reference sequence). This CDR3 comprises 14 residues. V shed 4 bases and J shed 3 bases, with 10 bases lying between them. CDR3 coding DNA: TGTGCCAGCAGCTCTCAGGGCTACAATCAGCCCCAGCATTTT. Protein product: CASSSQGYNQPQHF. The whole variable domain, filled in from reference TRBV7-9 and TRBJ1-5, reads DTGVSQNPRHKITKRGQNVTFRCDPISEHNRLYWYRQTLGQGPEFLTYFQNEAQLEKSRLLSDRFSAERPKGSFSTLEIQRTEQGDSAMYLCASSSQGYNQPQHFGDGTRLSIL.